This T cell receptor beta chain comes out of a study of response to subunit inactivated influenza vaccine. Study results and limitations: Few new T cells, the authors suggested, are recruited by each seasonal influenza vaccination.

V lost 3 bases, J lost 6 bases, and 4 bases stayed unmatched. In germline, CDR1 is LNHDA, CDR2 SQIVND (reference sequence). This CDR3 is built from 14 residues. This clonotype was observed a few times. Its target is not known. TCRdb passed the RT-PCR reads through MiXCR, listing each CDR3 protein once. The sample lists a few hundred thousand distinct CDR3 sequences; about 10% were seen once. The chain recombines TRBV19 with TRBJ2-1, with TRBD2 identical over 8 bases. This TCR was recovered from a man aged 45-60 years who received an inactivated influenza vaccine. The specimen comprised PBMCs from blood, sampled roughly 6 weeks after vaccination. Written as DNA, the CDR3 is TGTGCCAGTAGTATTCGGGGGGGCCGCAATGAGCAGTTCTTC. Encoded protein: CASSIRGGRNEQFF. The complete variable domain, with remaining parts taken from reference TRBV19 and TRBJ2-1, reads DGGITQSPKYLFRKEGQNVTLSCEQNLNHDAMYWYRQDPGQGLRLIYYSQIVNDFQKGDIAEGYSVSREKKESFPLTVTSAQKNPTAFYLCASSIRGGRNEQFFGPGTRLTVL.